This TCR beta chain is from a study of T cells in Graves' hyperthyroidism and ophthalmopathy. RNA transcripts served as the template for amplifying TCR beta CDR3 regions. The TCR CDR3 was amplified in a first-round RT-PCR using the HTBI primer set. TCRdb re-called the multiplex PCR reads with MiXCR, one entry per CDR3 protein. The sample contains around 340,000 distinct CDR3 sequences, around a sixth of which appear only once. The table lists this clonotype with many counts. Disease duration was under 3 months in the ophthalmopathy patients, who also had a Clinical Activity Score of at least 3 and a NOSPECS grade of at least 4. Clinicians diagnosed patients from clinical symptoms, serum thyroxine and TRAb, thyroid ultrasound and orbital computed tomography. Germline CDR1 LNHDA, CDR2 SQIVND (reference sequence). The CDR3 totals 15 residues. The V gene lost 7 bases and the J gene lost 0 bases, with 10 bases spanning the gap.

V is TRBV19 and J is TRBJ2-6, with D possibly being TRBD2 (5 bases). The sequencing input was blood. This clonotype was obtained from a woman in her forties with Graves' ophthalmopathy. CDR3 sequence reads: CASIGEDSGANVLTF. The CDR3, as DNA: TGTGCCAGTATCGGGGAAGACTCTGGGGCCAACGTCCTGACTTTC.